The rows below give T cell receptor beta chains drawn from one sample of a study of molecular identifiers for immune sequencing clone quantification. TCRdb recomputed calls from the PCR reads with MiXCR, one row per CDR3 protein. The sample has under 600,000 distinct CDR3 sequences, around 25% seen once. Sample: naive CD8+ T cells from blood, with Jurkat cell RNA spiked in. Receptors were obtained from a human donor in good health. Some libraries in this study had Jurkat cell RNA spiked in. The conserved cysteine and the conserved F or W are not part of the CDR3 here. Each record gives: D gene, J gene, V gene, CDR3 protein. D genes are given only for firm matches.

D gene: NA
J gene: TRBJ1-1
V gene: TRBV6-2/TRBV6-3
CDR3 protein: ASSYPEDGEAF

D gene: NA
J gene: TRBJ1-5
V gene: TRBV19
CDR3 protein: ASSIWQGLNQPQH

D gene: TRBD2
J gene: TRBJ2-1
V gene: TRBV27
CDR3 protein: ASSALAGRYNEQF

D gene: NA
J gene: TRBJ1-1
V gene: TRBV7-9
CDR3 protein: ASRYGGVSTEAF

D gene: TRBD1
J gene: TRBJ1-6
V gene: TRBV4-1
CDR3 protein: ASGQGPGQGYSPLH

D gene: NA
J gene: TRBJ2-5
V gene: TRBV27
CDR3 protein: ASSLLGGRYQETQY

D gene: TRBD2
J gene: TRBJ2-1
V gene: TRBV6-2/TRBV6-3
CDR3 protein: ASSLMGLAGGYLSEQF

D gene: TRBD2
J gene: TRBJ2-7
V gene: TRBV30
CDR3 protein: AWGRAGAYKQY

D gene: NA
J gene: TRBJ2-7
V gene: TRBV19
CDR3 protein: ASSFGSQYEQY

D gene: NA
J gene: TRBJ1-1
V gene: TRBV28
CDR3 protein: ASTPQGRNTEAF

D gene: NA
J gene: TRBJ2-3
V gene: TRBV10-3
CDR3 protein: AVKEGLQSTDTRY

D gene: NA
J gene: TRBJ2-1
V gene: TRBV6-6
CDR3 protein: ASSYSKAGYGNEQF

D gene: TRBD1
J gene: TRBJ2-2
V gene: TRBV4-3
CDR3 protein: ASSQGRQGGTGELF

D gene: NA
J gene: TRBJ2-7
V gene: TRBV30
CDR3 protein: ACTNRDKGMGEQY

D gene: TRBD2
J gene: TRBJ2-7
V gene: TRBV7-9
CDR3 protein: ASSPRALAGGSEQY

D gene: NA
J gene: TRBJ2-5
V gene: TRBV6-2/TRBV6-3
CDR3 protein: ASSYLGGPQETQY

D gene: TRBD2
J gene: TRBJ2-1
V gene: TRBV19
CDR3 protein: ASRTSGQYNEQF

D gene: NA
J gene: TRBJ2-5
V gene: TRBV7-9
CDR3 protein: ASSSDRLQETQY

D gene: TRBD2
J gene: TRBJ2-1
V gene: TRBV2
CDR3 protein: ASNIAGRNYNEQF

D gene: TRBD1
J gene: TRBJ1-5
V gene: TRBV19
CDR3 protein: ASSEGQGYSNQPQH

D gene: NA
J gene: TRBJ2-1
V gene: TRBV4-1
CDR3 protein: ASSQVSQGSYNEQF

D gene: TRBD1
J gene: TRBJ2-7
V gene: TRBV5-1
CDR3 protein: ASSLLGQGVWDEQY

D gene: TRBD2
J gene: TRBJ2-3
V gene: TRBV20-1
CDR3 protein: SARYTLAGHTDTQY

D gene: NA
J gene: TRBJ1-3
V gene: TRBV28
CDR3 protein: ASSLERYRDSGNTIY

D gene: TRBD2
J gene: TRBJ2-7
V gene: TRBV7-6
CDR3 protein: ASSLEPPSSGILSYEQY

D gene: NA
J gene: TRBJ2-2
V gene: TRBV18
CDR3 protein: ASSRTGPNTGELF

D gene: NA
J gene: TRBJ2-5
V gene: TRBV6-6
CDR3 protein: ASSYYPGSETSRTQY

D gene: TRBD2
J gene: TRBJ2-3
V gene: TRBV4-1
CDR3 protein: ASSQDSSGGSTDTQY

D gene: NA
J gene: TRBJ2-2
V gene: TRBV4-1
CDR3 protein: ASSRQGHTGELF

D gene: NA
J gene: TRBJ1-1
V gene: TRBV4-1
CDR3 protein: ASSQERSLNTEAF

D gene: NA
J gene: TRBJ2-2
V gene: TRBV5-4
CDR3 protein: ASSLAQGRTGELF

D gene: NA
J gene: TRBJ2-4
V gene: TRBV12-5
CDR3 protein: ASGLVLGQNYFPLAKNIQY

D gene: NA
J gene: TRBJ2-3
V gene: TRBV6-2/TRBV6-3
CDR3 protein: ASSAPGKLKDTQY

D gene: TRBD1
J gene: TRBJ1-1
V gene: TRBV10-3
CDR3 protein: AISGTGESTEAF

D gene: TRBD2
J gene: TRBJ2-3
V gene: TRBV27
CDR3 protein: ASRLTSGRAGWTDTQY

D gene: TRBD2
J gene: TRBJ2-7
V gene: TRBV27
CDR3 protein: ASSLSGSGTYEQY

D gene: NA
J gene: TRBJ2-3
V gene: TRBV24-1
CDR3 protein: ATSDPGTLPVTQY

D gene: TRBD1
J gene: TRBJ2-3
V gene: TRBV7-9
CDR3 protein: ASSGRTGVGY

D gene: TRBD1
J gene: TRBJ1-1
V gene: TRBV20-1
CDR3 protein: SAREGTGFLREAF

D gene: NA
J gene: TRBJ1-1
V gene: TRBV7-9
CDR3 protein: ASSFPGRGAEAF

D gene: NA
J gene: TRBJ2-3
V gene: TRBV3-1
CDR3 protein: ASSPRGAGWGTDTQC

D gene: NA
J gene: TRBJ2-3
V gene: TRBV2
CDR3 protein: ASIQDTQY

D gene: TRBD1
J gene: TRBJ1-4
V gene: TRBV7-9
CDR3 protein: ASTNSGTGTEKLF

D gene: NA
J gene: TRBJ1-1
V gene: TRBV5-6
CDR3 protein: ASSFRVRGGTEAF

D gene: NA
J gene: TRBJ1-1
V gene: TRBV19
CDR3 protein: ASSIGGLQTEAF

D gene: TRBD2
J gene: TRBJ2-2
V gene: TRBV4-3
CDR3 protein: ASSQGLAGVSGELF